One and the same sample provided the 23 T cell receptor beta chains below, sequenced in a study of T cell repertoires in cytomegalovirus infection. One entry per CDR3 protein results from TCRdb running MiXCR on the reads. The table shows 150,000 to 160,000 distinct CDR3 sequences, with 20% to 25% occurring only once. Material: PBMCs. The receptors shown here come from a human donor in good health (CMV status not recorded). Some clones in this sample may be carry-over from other donors' samples.

The chain uses TRBV10-3 and TRBJ1-1; D perhaps matches TRBD1 (5 bases). The ends were cut back, 5 bases at V and 1 base at J, with 5 bases in the middle. The V gene's germline CDR1 is ENHRY and CDR2 SYGVKD. There are 12 residues in the CDR3. CDR3 region: CAISQGNTEAFF. The CDR3 DNA follows: TGTGCCATCAGTCAGGGGAACACTGAAGCTTTCTTT.

The chain links TRBV6-6 to TRBJ2-2, with D possibly being TRBD1 (5 bases). The germline gives CDR1 MNHNY, CDR2 SVGAGI (reference sequence). Trimming cost V 5 bases and J 1 base, with 11 bases left between them. This CDR3 contains 15 residues. As DNA, the CDR3 is TGTGCCAGCAGTGTCAGGGCAGAGAACACCGGGGAGCTGTTTTTT. Translated, it gives CASSVRAENTGELFF.

This clonotype was counted a few times. V usage is TRBV20-1 and J usage is TRBJ2-7; D may be TRBD2 (6 bases). CDR3 length: 12 amino acids. The germline gives CDR1 DFQATT, CDR2 SNEGSKA (reference sequence). The V end was cut by 6 bases, the J end by 3 bases, with 12 bases between. CDR3 amino acids: CSARPGSYEQYF. As DNA, the CDR3 is TGCAGTGCGAGACCCGGGAGCTACGAGCAGTACTTC.

This clonotype showed up just a few times. The chain couples TRBV28 to TRBJ2-1, with 13 bases identical to TRBD2. The CDR3 runs to 15 residues. Germline values: CDR1 MDHEN, CDR2 SYDVKM. V dropped 5 bases and J dropped 5; count of bases not matched to a gene: 3. In DNA, the CDR3 is TGTGCCAGCAGTCCCGGGACTAGCGGGAACAATGAGCAGTTCTTC. It yields the protein CASSPGTSGNNEQFF.

The gene calls are TRBV7-2 and TRBJ2-3; a weak D match, TRBD1 (5 bases). V lost 2 bases to trimming and J lost 9 bases, with 9 bases between them. CDR3 length: 12 amino acids. CDR1 SGHTA and CDR2 FQGNSA come from the germline V gene. This CDR3 is CASSLQGYTQYF. CDR3 coding DNA: TGTGCCAGCAGCTTACAGGGATACACGCAGTATTTT.

This chain links TRBV20-1 with TRBJ2-5, with a weak D call TRBD1 (6 bases). CDR3 length: 14 residues. V shed 6 bases and J shed 4 bases, with 18 bases lying between them. Per the germline V gene, CDR1 is DFQATT and CDR2 is SNEGSKA (reference sequence). The CDR3 loop reads CSAPQDRPLETQYF. The DNA of the CDR3 is TGCAGTGCGCCACAGGACAGACCCCTAGAGACCCAGTACTTC.

This clonotype has only a few counts. The rearrangement uses TRBV5-5 and TRBJ2-1; 7 nucleotides line up with TRBD2. Germline trimming cut 2 bases from V and 8 bases from J; bases unmatched to any gene: 13. The length of the CDR3 is 16 residues. The germline V gene has CDR1 SGHKS and CDR2 YYEKEE (reference sequence). The CDR3 spells CASSFLPGGPRDEQFF. As DNA, the CDR3 is TGTGCCAGCAGCTTTCTACCGGGAGGCCCCCGGGATGAGCAGTTCTTC.

In its sample, this clonotype was seen a few times. The V gene is TRBV12-3 or TRBV12-4, the J gene TRBJ1-1, with D maybe TRBD1 (5 bases). V was shortened by 6 bases and J by 6 bases, with 20 bases between the two germline ends. The CDR3 sequence is 15 residues long. CDR3 DNA sequence: TGTGCCAGCAGCCCCCGGGGGTTGACAGTTGCTGAAGCTTTCTTT. This sequence encodes CASSPRGLTVAEAFF.

This clonotype has at least ten counts. The chain uses TRBV7-2 and TRBJ1-1; no clear D gene. V dropped 2 bases and J dropped 1 base, with 8 bases sitting between them. This CDR3 comprises 14 residues. CDR1 SGHTA and CDR2 FQGNSA come from the germline V gene. CDR3 sequence reads: CASSLLGSNTEAFF. CDR3 in DNA: TGTGCCAGCAGCTTACTAGGGTCGAACACTGAAGCTTTCTTT. Supplemented by reference TRBV7-2 and TRBJ1-1, the full variable domain reads GAGVSQSPSNKVTEKGKDVELRCDPISGHTALYWYRQSLGQGLEFLIYFQGNSAPDKSGLPSDRFSAERTGGSVSTLTIQRTQQEDSAVYLCASSLLGSNTEAFFGQGTRLTVV.

This clonotype has a count of ten or more. The chain employs TRBV6-2 or TRBV6-3 and TRBJ1-1; D may be TRBD1 (5 bases). V was shortened by 6 bases and J by 1 base, with 9 bases between the two germline ends. This CDR3 spans 13 amino acids. Germline V lookup: CDR1 MNHEY, CDR2 SVGEGT. This chain's CDR3 is CASRLTENTEAFF. CDR3 DNA: TGTGCCAGCAGGCTGACAGAGAACACTGAAGCTTTCTTT.

This clonotype was seen ten or more times. The V and J genes are TRBV7-2 and TRBJ1-1; a possible D gene is TRBD1 (5 bases). CDR3 length equals 19 residues. Looked up from germline, CDR1 is SGHTA and CDR2 is FQGNSA. Deletions cut 1 base from V and 4 bases from J, with 25 bases between. CDR3 nucleotides: TGTGCCAGCAGCTTAGTCCTCGCCTCAAGCAGGGTTGGGGGCACTGAAGCTTTCTTT. Its protein is CASSLVLASSRVGGTEAFF.

The chain joins TRBV7-9 to TRBJ2-7; a possible D gene is TRBD2 (6 bases). Germline V lookup: CDR1 SEHNR, CDR2 FQNEAQ (reference sequence). The CDR3 is 14 residues long. Trimming took off 1 base at V and 6 bases at J, with 13 bases between the two ends. CDR3 region: CASSLVGQGGEQYF. CDR3 sequence (DNA): TGTGCCAGCAGCTTAGTAGGCCAGGGAGGCGAGCAGTACTTC.

This chain joins TRBV5-6 and TRBJ1-2; D ambiguous. This CDR3 comprises 15 residues. Trimming took 0 bases from V and 4 from J, leaving 13 bases between them. CDR1 and CDR2 (germline): SGHDT, YYEEEE. The DNA for the CDR3 is TGTGCCAGCAGCTTGGGTCCAGAACTCTCCTATGGCTACACCTTC. This encodes CASSLGPELSYGYTF.

The rearrangement links TRBV6-2 or TRBV6-3 to TRBJ1-1; D is ambiguous. CDR3 length: 14 residues. Per the germline V gene, CDR1 is MNHEY and CDR2 is SVGEGT. Trimming removed 4 bases from V and 5 bases from J, with 14 bases in between. This chain's CDR3 is CASSFLGGGTEAFF. In DNA form, the CDR3 reads TGTGCCAGCAGTTTTCTCGGCGGCGGGACTGAAGCTTTCTTT.

In this sample, this clonotype turned up many times. The chain employs TRBV7-8 and TRBJ2-3; D is unclear. Between the trimmed V and J ends, which lost 2 bases and 0 bases, there was a span of 12 bases. The CDR3 loop spans 16 amino acids. CDR1 is SGHVS, CDR2 FQNEAQ, per germline. The DNA for the CDR3 is TGTGCCAGCAGCTTAACCCGGGTTTATAGCACAGATACGCAGTATTTT. Residues: CASSLTRVYSTDTQYF.

V and J are TRBV2 and TRBJ2-2; TRBD2 aligns across 12 bases. This CDR3 spans 17 amino acids. Germline V lookup: CDR1 SNHLY, CDR2 FYNNEI. J lost 0 bases, V lost 1 base, and 0 bases had no gene match. This chain's CDR3 is CASSEGTSGANTGELFF. The CDR3 DNA sequence: TGTGCCAGCAGTGAAGGGACTAGCGGGGCGAACACCGGGGAGCTGTTTTTT.

This clonotype has a handful of counts. CDR3: CASSLLAGDPGTYEQYF. The CDR3 nucleotides read TGTGCCAGCAGCTTACTAGCGGGGGACCCAGGCACCTACGAGCAGTACTTC. The V gene is TRBV7-2, the J gene TRBJ2-7, with TRBD2 matching over 10 bases. CDR1 is SGHTA and CDR2 is FQGNSA in the germline V gene. Trimming cost V 2 bases and J 2 bases; bases outside gene matches: 9. The CDR3 extends over 17 amino acids.

This clonotype was seen only a few times. This chain uses TRBV12-3 or TRBV12-4 with TRBJ1-4; no reliable D call. The CDR3 length is 11 residues. V was cut by 5 bases and J by 14 bases, with 12 bases left in between. The CDR3 spells CASSLSSNLFF. The CDR3 DNA sequence: TGTGCCAGCAGTCTTTCCTCGAACCTGTTTTTT.

The sample holds many counts of this clonotype. The chain combines TRBV7-2 with TRBJ1-1; perhaps TRBD1 as D (5 bases). This CDR3 is 15 amino acids long. V gave up 5 bases and J gave up 1 base, with 14 bases separating them. Germline-derived CDR1 and CDR2 are SGHTA and FQGNSA. In nucleotides, the CDR3 is TGTGCCAGCAGCCTAACAGGCCAGAGGAACACTGAAGCTTTCTTT. It translates to CASSLTGQRNTEAFF.

Worth noting for this clonotype: Relative to the germline gene, one junction end is altered; a read error may explain this. This chain uses TRBV28 with TRBJ2-1, with D perhaps matching TRBD2 (5 bases). The CDR3 extends over 16 amino acids. Germline V CDR1 and CDR2: MDHEN, SYDVKM. The CDR3 sequence is CASSLPPGSSYNVQFF. The CDR3 bases are TGTGCCAGCAGTCTCCCCCCGGGGAGCTCCTACAATGTGCAGTTCTTC.

This clonotype was seen at least ten times. The gene calls are TRBV19 and TRBJ1-1; no reliable D call. This CDR3 is 14 amino acids long. Trimming cost V 1 base and J 0 bases, with 6 bases left between them. Germline CDR1 reads LNHDA; CDR2 reads SQIVND (reference sequence). This CDR3 reads CASSIGDLNTEAFF. In nucleotides, the CDR3 is TGTGCCAGTAGTATAGGAGACCTGAACACTGAAGCTTTCTTT.

This clonotype showed up many times. The chain combines TRBV7-2 with TRBJ2-6; weak D call: TRBD2 (5 bases). The CDR3 has 17 amino acids. Germline V lookup: CDR1 SGHTA, CDR2 FQGNSA. Trimming took off 0 bases at V and 6 bases at J, with 15 bases between the two ends. CDR3 nucleotides: TGTGCCAGCAGCTTAGCGGGCAGCGGCCCCGCGGCCAACGTCCTGACTTTC. This sequence encodes CASSLAGSGPAANVLTF. Full variable domain (missing parts from reference TRBV7-2 and TRBJ2-6): GAGVSQSPSNKVTEKGKDVELRCDPISGHTALYWYRQSLGQGLEFLIYFQGNSAPDKSGLPSDRFSAERTGGSVSTLTIQRTQQEDSAVYLCASSLAGSGPAANVLTFGAGSRLTVL.

Ten or more counts support this clonotype. The chain couples TRBV6-5 to TRBJ1-5; 10 bases are a match to TRBD1. Germline CDR1 is MNHEY and CDR2 is SVGAGI. V dropped 6 bases and J dropped 4; count of bases not matched to a gene: 3. This CDR3 spans 14 amino acids. The DNA of the CDR3 is TGTGCCAGCAGCTCGGACAGGGGGAATCAGCCCCAGCATTTT. Its protein is CASSSDRGNQPQHF.